This T cell receptor beta chain was sequenced for a study of shared clonotypes between healthy human individuals. Naive CD8 populations comprised CD45RO-negative cells positively selected for CCR7, excluding terminally differentiated effector memory CD45RA+ cells. Assay: immunoSEQ multiplex PCR; the TCRdb copy retains only in-frame clones and omits some. The sample records over 800,000 clones, about 91% being singletons. CDR3 length: 14 amino acids. Trimming removed 7 bases at V and 1 base at J, with 12 bases between. Germline-derived CDR1 and CDR2 are SGHTA and FQGNSA. The V call is TRBV7-2, the J call TRBJ2-3, with D unclear. This clonotype originated in a young man in good health. Sequencing used naive CD8+ T cells sorted from blood. The CDR3 is CASIDLDGTDTQYF. The CDR3 DNA reads TGTGCCAGCATCGACCTCGACGGCACAGATACGCAGTATTTT.